Following are 5 T cell receptor beta chains from one sample sequenced in a study of persistence of HIV-infected CD4 T cells. Their specific antigens are unknown. Cells were stimulated with CMV-infected fibroblast lysates at 8 to 10 ug/mL. CD40L-negative CD69-negative CD45RO-high memory CD4+ T cells were sorted as populations depleted of antigen-responding cells. The libraries were made with immunoSEQ version 4 in survey mode. Method: immunoSEQ multiplex PCR; TCRdb's copy keeps in-frame clones and lacks some. The table includes roughly 34,000 clones, 65% to 90% detected once. Material: CD4+ T cells sorted from PBMCs after 18-hour stimulation, obtained from a patient who received antiretroviral therapy. The receptor set was obtained from an adult man with HIV who was CMV-seropositive.

V is TRBV9 and J is TRBJ1-1; a possible D gene is TRBD1 (5 bases). The length of the CDR3 is 13 residues. V was pared by 4 bases and J by 6 bases, with 13 bases between. CDR1 is SGDLS and CDR2 is YYNGEE in the germline V gene. The CDR3 region has the DNA TGTGCCAGCAGCTCACGGGGGATTCCTGAAGCTTTCTTT. Residues: CASSSRGIPEAFF.

This clone was recorded once. The V gene is TRBV6-2 or TRBV6-3, the J gene TRBJ2-3; 10 bases match TRBD1. CDR1 and CDR2 from the germline V gene are MNHEY and SVGEGT. This CDR3 region has 17 residues. V was pared by 6 bases and J by 5 bases, with 14 bases of the junction left unmatched. The CDR3 sequence: CASSRGRWTGGLDTQYF. Written as DNA, the CDR3 is TGTGCCAGCAGCCGTGGGCGCTGGACAGGGGGATTAGATACGCAGTATTTT.

Here the CDR3 DNA reads TGTGCCAGCAGCTCGTTTGGACAGCCTAATGAAAAACTGTTTTTT. It specifies CASSSFGQPNEKLFF. V is TRBV6-2 or TRBV6-3 and J is TRBJ1-4, with D tentatively TRBD1 (6 bases). CDR3 size: 15 residues. Germline CDR1 reads MNHEY; CDR2 reads SVGEGT. Trimming took off 6 bases at V and 3 bases at J, with 14 bases between the two ends.

In DNA form, the CDR3 reads TGTGCCAGCAGTTTATCGGCGGGGGTCCTCAATCAGCCCCAGCATTTT. It specifies CASSLSAGVLNQPQHF. This sequence joins TRBV27 and TRBJ1-5, with TRBD1 as a possible D gene (5 bases). In germline, CDR1 is MNHEY, CDR2 SMNVEV (reference sequence). V lost 0 bases and J lost 3, with 12 bases in between. The CDR3 loop spans 16 amino acids.

This clone was counted only a few times. The chain links TRBV7-2 to TRBJ2-5; D possibly corresponds to TRBD1 (5 bases). Germline V gene data show CDR1 as SGHTA and CDR2 as FQGNSA. V gave up 2 bases and J gave up 0 bases, with 16 bases separating them. The CDR3 loop spans 17 amino acids. The CDR3, as DNA: TGTGCCAGCAGCTTATTAGGGCCTAACAGGTACCAAGAGACCCAGTACTTC. Translating gives CASSLLGPNRYQETQYF.